The entry that follows covers one TCR beta chain sequence. This clonotype came up once. Which antigen it targets is not known. This clone may be a read error of a much larger clone one base away. The data derive from a study of CXCR3 chemokines and chemotherapy response in bladder cancer (dated by TCRdb to 2022 to 2024). Regarding the complete study: The study tested whether activity of the CXCR3 chemokine system within human bladder cancer tumors predicted response to chemotherapy.

In the germline V gene, CDR1 corresponds to MNHEY and CDR2 to SVGAGI. From its cysteine to its phenylalanine, the CDR3 spans 13 amino acids. Kept here is only the CDR3 DNA, which spans 39 bases and is read in frame from base 1. Libraries were constructed by PCR. The sequencing machine was an Illumina HiSeq 2500. The public reads were reprocessed in TCRdb via fastp at Q25 and MiXCR, keeping in-frame beta chains. Rows are unified per CDR3 protein, each entry keeping the most common DNA and genes. The sample table shows more than 4,000 distinct CDR3 sequences, and roughly an eighth are seen once. 11% of the sample is held by the ten biggest clonotypes.

The chain links TRBV6-5 with TRBJ2-1, with TRBD2 tentatively as D gene (5 bases match). The receptor's source is a human donor with bladder cancer that responded to neoadjuvant chemotherapy. The sample was acquired from a patient whose treatment included neoadjuvant chemotherapy. The CDR3 reads CASSSNPYSEQFF. The sequenced DNA is TGTGCCAGTTCTAGCAACCCTTACAGTGAGCAGTTCTTC.